This TCR beta chain was captured by sequencing in a study of T cell changes during pregnancy in multiple sclerosis. The V gene's germline CDR1 is SGHTA and CDR2 FQGTGA. Between the trimmed V and J ends, which lost 5 bases and 4 bases, there was a span of 11 bases. The CDR3 totals 14 residues. Clones were sequenced by immunoSEQ multiplex PCR, and TCRdb holds only the in-frame ones, with some missing. The table lists about 70,000 clones, 92% of them singletons. The sample here was peripheral blood, taken after pregnancy. J is TRBJ2-2 and V is TRBV7-3; possible D gene TRBD1, 6 bases. This TCR was sampled from a female donor with multiple sclerosis, enrolled in a pregnancy study. CDR3 bases: TGTGCCAGCAGCCCGGGACACCGCACCGGGGAGCTGTTTTTT. Translation gives CASSPGHRTGELFF.